The 17 T cell receptor beta chains below all came from one sample that was sequenced in a study of shared clonotypes between healthy human individuals. Method: immunoSEQ multiplex PCR; TCRdb's copy keeps in-frame clones and lacks some. The data hold 950,000 to 1,100,000 clones, with approximately 80% observed a single time. Sequencing used memory CD4+ T cells from PBMCs. The subset was: CD45RA-negative fraction. The receptors shown here come from a man aged 18-30 years in good health. Some clones in this sample may be carry-over from other donors' samples.

In this sample, this clone turned up once. This chain connects TRBV5-1 to TRBJ1-3, with TRBD1 identical over 7 bases. CDR1 is SGHRS, CDR2 YFSETQ, per germline. This CDR3 is built from 16 residues. V trimming: 3 bases; J trimming: 0 bases; junction bases outside the gene matches: 6. Here the CDR3 reads CASSSRTGYSGNTIYF. CDR3 nucleotide sequence: TGCGCCAGCAGCTCTCGGACAGGTTACTCTGGAAACACCATATATTTT.

With respect to this clone: The same CDR3 arises from other DNA sequences in this sample as well. V and J are TRBV30 and TRBJ2-7; D ambiguous. Germline CDR1 and CDR2: GTSNPN and SVGIG (reference sequence). The CDR3 runs to 12 residues. V was cut by 3 bases and J by 4 bases, with 10 bases left in between. DNA for the CDR3: TGTGCCTGGAGCTTGTCCGGGTACGAGCAGTACTTC. Translating it yields CAWSLSGYEQYF.

The chain is built from TRBV4-1 and TRBJ2-2, with D possibly TRBD1 on 6 matching bases. The CDR3 sequence is 16 residues long. CDR1 is MGHRA, CDR2 YSYEKL, per germline. V dropped 6 bases and J dropped 0 bases, with 14 bases sitting between them. CDR3 sequence: CASRPTGNPNTGELFF. DNA of the CDR3: TGCGCCAGCAGGCCGACAGGAAATCCGAACACCGGGGAGCTGTTTTTT.

V usage is TRBV5-5 and J usage is TRBJ1-1; no firm D call. The CDR3 sequence is 12 residues long. The V end lost 1 base, the J end lost 0 bases, and 1 base lay between the germline ends. Germline loops: CDR1 SGHKS, CDR2 YYEKEE (reference sequence). CDR3 DNA sequence: TGTGCCAGCAGCTTGTTGAACACTGAAGCTTTCTTT. It translates to CASSLLNTEAFF.

This clone is a singleton in its sample. V usage is TRBV9 and J usage is TRBJ2-7; perhaps TRBD1 as D (5 bases). There are 14 residues in the CDR3. Per the germline V gene, CDR1 is SGDLS and CDR2 is YYNGEE. The ends were cut back, 4 bases at V and 2 bases at J, with 13 bases in the middle. The CDR3 nucleotides are TGTGCCAGCAGCCTCCAGACAGAGACCTACGAGCAGTACTTC. Its translation: CASSLQTETYEQYF. The full variable domain, completed using reference TRBV9 and TRBJ2-7, is DSGVTQTPKHLITATGQRVTLRCSPRSGDLSVYWYQQSLDQGLQFLIQYYNGEERAKGNILERFSAQQFPDLHSELNLSSLELGDSALYFCASSLQTETYEQYFGPGTRLTVT.

The V gene is TRBV28, the J gene TRBJ1-5, with D unresolved. Trimming left V 8 bases short and J 15 bases short, with 20 bases between. The CDR3 loop spans 12 amino acids. Germline V CDR1 and CDR2: MDHEN, SYDVKM. CDR3: CASARSAGFGHF. As DNA, the CDR3 is TGTGCCAGCGCCCGTTCGGCGGGGTTTGGGCATTTT.

The chain couples TRBV10-3 to TRBJ1-2; D remains ambiguous. V was shortened by 3 bases and J by 4 bases, with 9 bases between the two germline ends. The CDR3 length is 13 residues. Germline-derived CDR1 and CDR2 are ENHRY and SYGVKD. CDR3 protein: CAISEQRGYGYTF. For the CDR3, the DNA is TGTGCCATCAGTGAACAGCGAGGCTATGGCTACACCTTC.

This sequence joins TRBV7-8 and TRBJ2-3; D perhaps matches TRBD1 (6 bases). The length of the CDR3 is 17 residues. Between the trimmed V and J ends, which lost 1 base and 1 base, there was a span of 15 bases. From germline, CDR1 is SGHVS and CDR2 FQNEAQ. In nucleotides, the CDR3 is TGTGCCAGCAGCTTAGGTGGAGCAGGGGCCGGCACAGATACGCAGTATTTT. This codes for CASSLGGAGAGTDTQYF.

The chain recombines TRBV5-1 with TRBJ2-4, with D perhaps being TRBD1 or TRBD2 (5 bases each). This CDR3 has 15 residues. In germline, CDR1 is SGHRS, CDR2 YFSETQ. With 0 bases removed from V and 8 bases from J, the gap between germline ends came to 15 bases. The CDR3 region has the DNA TGCGCCAGCAGCTTGGCCCTGAGGGGCCCCCACATTCAGTACTTC. Encoded protein: CASSLALRGPHIQYF.

This chain links TRBV6-1 with TRBJ2-7; TRBD1 matches at 8 bases. The CDR3 consists of 14 residues. V lost 11 bases, J lost 3 bases, and 12 bases stayed unmatched. Germline V gene lookup returns CDR1 MNHNS and CDR2 SASEGT. CDR3 DNA sequence: TGTGCCTCAAAGGGCACAGGGGGACACTACGAGCAGTACTTC. Encoded protein: CASKGTGGHYEQYF.

V is TRBV30 and J is TRBJ2-1; unclear D gene. Trimming took off 2 bases at V and 4 bases at J, with 3 bases between the two ends. Germline values: CDR1 GTSNPN, CDR2 SVGIG (reference sequence). The CDR3 contains 11 residues. CDR3 nucleotide sequence: TGTGCCTGGAGTATATACAATGAGCAGTTCTTC. Translating it yields CAWSIYNEQFF. Using reference TRBV30 and TRBJ2-1 for the parts outside the CDR3, the full variable domain is SQTIHQWPATLVQPVGSPLSLECTVEGTSNPNLYWYRQAAGRGLQLLFYSVGIGQISSEVPQNLSASRPQDRQFILSSKKLLLSDSGFYLCAWSIYNEQFFGPGTRLTVL.

V and J are TRBV30 and TRBJ2-2, with D hard to call. The CDR3 extends over 12 amino acids. Germline values: CDR1 GTSNPN, CDR2 SVGIG (reference sequence). With 1 base removed from V and 7 bases from J, the gap between germline ends came to 7 bases. The CDR3 reads CAWSDRNGELFF. The CDR3, as DNA: TGTGCCTGGAGTGATCGTAACGGGGAGCTGTTTTTT.

This clone occurred many times. This sequence joins TRBV28 and TRBJ2-7; 11 nucleotides agree with TRBD1. There are 17 residues in the CDR3. Germline CDR1 MDHEN, CDR2 SYDVKM. V dropped 6 bases and J dropped 3; count of bases not matched to a gene: 13. The CDR3 DNA sequence: TGTGCCAGCAGCGGGGACAGGGGGAAGCGACTTGGCTACGAGCAGTACTTC. Protein: CASSGDRGKRLGYEQYF. The whole variable domain, filled in from reference TRBV28 and TRBJ2-7, reads DVKVTQSSRYLVKRTGEKVFLECVQDMDHENMFWYRQDPGLGLRLIYFSYDVKMKEKGDIPEGYSVSREKKERFSLILESASTNQTSMYLCASSGDRGKRLGYEQYFGPGTRLTVT.

This clone has only a few counts. The chain joins TRBV29-1 to TRBJ1-1; 7 bases are shared with TRBD1. Germline trimming cut 7 bases from V and 5 bases from J; bases unmatched to any gene: 10. The CDR3 totals 13 residues. Germline-derived CDR1 and CDR2 are SQVTM and ANQGSEA. This chain's CDR3 is CSGGQTQGTEAFF. The CDR3 DNA reads TGCAGCGGGGGACAGACCCAGGGAACTGAAGCTTTCTTT.

The gene calls are TRBV6-5 and TRBJ2-7, with a possible D match to TRBD2 (6 bases). Germline CDR1 and CDR2: MNHEY and SVGAGI. V shed 5 bases and J shed 3 bases, with 14 bases lying between them. The CDR3 extends over 14 amino acids. CDR3 sequence reads: CASSVGGAFYEQYF. The DNA of the CDR3 is TGTGCCAGCAGTGTCGGGGGAGCCTTCTACGAGCAGTACTTC.

V usage is TRBV5-1 and J usage is TRBJ1-1; D remains ambiguous. There are 13 residues in the CDR3. Trimming took off 4 bases at V and 1 base at J, with 8 bases between the two ends. CDR1 and CDR2 (germline): SGHRS, YFSETQ. The CDR3 region is CASSAPPNTEAFF. The CDR3 DNA follows: TGCGCCAGCAGCGCCCCGCCGAACACTGAAGCTTTCTTT.

The genes are TRBV27 and TRBJ1-1; the D is unclear. V dropped 6 bases and J dropped 6 bases, with 11 bases sitting between them. Germline V gene sequence: CDR1 MNHEY, CDR2 SMNVEV (reference sequence). The CDR3 length is 12 residues. CDR3 in amino acids: CASRGRGPEAFF. CDR3 in DNA: TGTGCCAGCAGAGGTCGAGGGCCTGAAGCTTTCTTT.